These 27 T cell receptor beta chains originate from one sample sequenced in a study of cytomegalovirus exposure and HLA in healthy donors. Amplification used 60 Vbeta primers and 13 Jbeta primers. Repertoires were generated with immunoSEQ multiplex PCR, while TCRdb's copy carries only in-frame clones and drops some. Of 100,000 to 150,000 clones in the sample, around 10% were seen once. Sequenced sample: PBMCs. The receptors were gathered from a woman aged 40-49 years in good health and CMV-seropositive.

This clone appeared a few times. The rearrangement joins TRBV2 to TRBJ2-1; tentatively, D is TRBD2 (5 bases). The V end was cut by 7 bases, the J end by 3 bases, with 16 bases between. The length of the CDR3 is 15 residues. CDR1 is SNHLY and CDR2 is FYNNEI in the germline V gene. CDR3 DNA sequence: TGTGCCAGCACCGAAGAGGGTATTGGCTACAATGAGCAGTTCTTC. It yields the protein CASTEEGIGYNEQFF.

J is TRBJ2-7 and V is TRBV5-1; a possible D gene is TRBD2 (5 bases). V was clipped by 0 bases and J by 0 bases, with 10 bases between them. The CDR3 runs 15 residues. Germline CDR1 SGHRS, CDR2 YFSETQ. CDR3: CASSLAVGSSYEQYF. The DNA for the CDR3 is TGCGCCAGCAGCTTGGCGGTAGGGAGCTCCTACGAGCAGTACTTC.

V is TRBV4-1 and J is TRBJ1-5; perhaps TRBD1 as D (5 bases). V was pared by 3 bases and J by 4 bases, with 13 bases between. The CDR3 length is 15 residues. Germline V gene lookup returns CDR1 MGHRA and CDR2 YSYEKL. The CDR3: CASSQPGLQNQPQHF. The CDR3 nucleotides are TGCGCCAGCAGCCAGCCGGGACTTCAAAATCAGCCCCAGCATTTT.

This clone was counted only a few times. The genes are TRBV15 and TRBJ1-1, with D perhaps TRBD1 (5 bases). Germline assignment: CDR1 LNHNV and CDR2 YYDKDF (reference sequence). The CDR3 is made up of 16 amino acids. The V end lost 0 bases, the J end lost 5 bases, and 16 bases lay between the germline ends. The CDR3 DNA reads as TGTGCCACCAGCAGAGATTTCGTCGCAGGGAAGACTGAAGCTTTCTTT. Translated, it gives CATSRDFVAGKTEAFF.

This clone was picked up a small number of times. The rearrangement joins TRBV9 to TRBJ1-6; 8 positions match TRBD1. Trimming at V came to 4 bases and at J to 3 bases, leaving 3 bases not matched to a gene. The CDR3 consists of 15 residues. Germline CDR1 reads SGDLS; CDR2 reads YYNGEE. The CDR3 DNA follows: TGTGCCAGCAGCCCGGGACAGGTCTATAATTCACCCCTCCACTTT. Amino acid sequence: CASSPGQVYNSPLHF.

This clone came up a few times. V usage is TRBV13 and J usage is TRBJ1-1; 9 nucleotides align to TRBD1. The CDR3 has 16 amino acids. The V segment lost 4 bases and the J segment 5 bases; nucleotides outside the gene matches: 11. Germline V gives CDR1 PRHDT, CDR2 FYEKMQ (reference sequence). CDR3: CASSSRTGVLRTEAFF. The CDR3 region has the DNA TGTGCCAGCAGCTCCAGGACAGGGGTGCTTAGAACTGAAGCTTTCTTT.

There are a few counts of this clone. This chain connects TRBV4-1 to TRBJ1-4; D ambiguous. Germline V gene data show CDR1 as MGHRA and CDR2 as YSYEKL. This CDR3 has 16 amino acids. The germline V and J ends were trimmed by 0 bases and 5 bases, with 13 bases remaining between them. The DNA for the CDR3 is TGCGCCAGCAGCCAAGATGGGTGGGCAGGCAATGAAAAACTGTTTTTT. Translated: CASSQDGWAGNEKLFF.

This chain uses TRBV9 with TRBJ2-5; TRBD2 matches at 7 bases. Germline trimming cut 0 bases from V and 5 bases from J; bases unmatched to any gene: 1. The CDR3 consists of 13 residues. Germline V lookup: CDR1 SGDLS, CDR2 YYNGEE. The CDR3 DNA is TGTGCCAGCAGCGTAGCAGCGGGGGAGACCCAGTACTTC. It encodes CASSVAAGETQYF. The variable domain in full, completed from reference TRBV9 and TRBJ2-5, reads DSGVTQTPKHLITATGQRVTLRCSPRSGDLSVYWYQQSLDQGLQFLIQYYNGEERAKGNILERFSAQQFPDLHSELNLSSLELGDSALYFCASSVAAGETQYFGPGTRLLVL.

This sequence joins TRBV6-1 and TRBJ2-7; weak D call: TRBD1 (5 bases). The V end was cut by 0 bases, the J end by 9 bases, with 9 bases between. CDR1 and CDR2 from the germline V gene are MNHNS and SASEGT. CDR3 length: 12 amino acids. The CDR3 DNA reads TGTGCCAGCAGTGAAGCGCTTAGGGGGCAGTACTTC. It codes for CASSEALRGQYF.

This clone was observed a few times. This rearrangement joins TRBV7-2 to TRBJ1-2, with TRBD1 matching 7 bases. Germline-derived CDR1 and CDR2 are SGHTA and FQGNSA. The trim removed 4 bases at V and 4 bases at J, leaving 9 bases unmatched. This CDR3 region has 15 residues. The CDR3: CASSSRQGRGYGYTF. In DNA form, the CDR3 reads TGTGCCAGCAGCTCCAGACAGGGTCGCGGCTATGGCTACACCTTC.

The chain combines TRBV5-4 with TRBJ1-4; 7 bases are shared with TRBD1. The V and J ends lost 4 bases and 4 bases, in that order; junction bases with no gene match: 4. CDR3 length: 14 residues. Germline CDR1 is SGHNT and CDR2 is YYREEE (reference sequence). The CDR3 is CASSPGQINEKLFF. Written as DNA, the CDR3 is TGTGCCAGCAGCCCGGGACAGATTAATGAAAAACTGTTTTTT.

The rearrangement links TRBV4-1 to TRBJ1-2; 8 bases map to TRBD1. The CDR3 has 14 residues. Germline V lookup: CDR1 MGHRA, CDR2 YSYEKL. V lost 5 bases to trimming and J lost 2 bases; unmatched junction nucleotides: 4. This CDR3 is CASSSGQGNYGYTF. In DNA form, the CDR3 reads TGCGCCAGCAGCTCCGGACAGGGAAACTATGGCTACACCTTC.

The V and J genes are TRBV6-6 and TRBJ2-3; D gene ambiguous. The CDR3 length is 11 residues. V shed 4 bases and J shed 6 bases, with 5 bases lying between them. CDR1 is MNHNY, CDR2 SVGAGI, per germline (reference sequence). CDR3 in DNA: TGTGCCAGCAGTTTCCGGGATACGCAGTATTTT. The encoded protein is CASSFRDTQYF.

This chain connects TRBV21-1 to TRBJ2-2; the D call in the table, TRBD1, was not verified against the DNA. TRBV21-1 corresponds to a pseudogene. This CDR3 spans 16 amino acids. The CDR3 sequence is CASSPGQGVTTGELFF. In nucleotides, the CDR3 is TGTGCCAGCAGCCCGGGACAGGGGGTCACCACCGGGGAGCTGTTTTTT.

A few counts support this clone. V is TRBV5-1 and J is TRBJ2-5, with TRBD2 as a possible D gene (5 bases). This CDR3 is 12 amino acids long. V lost 4 bases, J lost 7 bases, and 11 bases lay in between. The germline CDR1 and CDR2 sequences are SGHRS and YFSETQ. The CDR3 DNA is TGCGCCAGCAGCCAGGACTTTTCGACCCAGTACTTC. Translating gives CASSQDFSTQYF.

This clone was seen more than once but under ten times. The CDR3 is CASSTGSGGSPLHF. CDR3 DNA sequence: TGCGCCAGCAGCACTGGAAGCGGGGGTTCACCCCTCCACTTT. The genes are TRBV5-1 and TRBJ1-6; D might be TRBD1 (5 bases). Germline CDR1 reads SGHRS; CDR2 reads YFSETQ. The ends were cut back, 4 bases at V and 9 bases at J, with 14 bases in the middle. This CDR3 is built from 14 residues.

V is TRBV21-1 and J is TRBJ1-2; no check of the table's D call, TRBD1, against the DNA was made. TRBV21-1 is a recognized pseudogene. The CDR3 runs 17 residues. The CDR3 spells CASSKTGQGPTNYGYTF. CDR3 sequence (DNA): TGTGCCAGCAGCAAAACGGGACAGGGACCTACTAACTATGGCTACACCTTC.

The chain uses TRBV7-6 and TRBJ1-1; D not resolved. This CDR3 spans 14 amino acids. CDR1 SGHVS and CDR2 FNYEAQ come from the germline V gene. The germline V and J ends were trimmed by 5 bases and 4 bases, with 14 bases remaining between them. CDR3 bases: TGTGCCAGCAGCCCCAGGCAATTATCCACTGAAGCTTTCTTT. Its translation: CASSPRQLSTEAFF. Based on the CDR3 plus reference TRBV7-6 and TRBJ1-1, the full variable domain is GAGVSQSPRYKVTKRGQDVALRCDPISGHVSLYWYRQALGQGPEFLTYFNYEAQQDKSGLPNDRFSAERPEGSISTLTIQRTEQRDSAMYRCASSPRQLSTEAFFGQGTRLTVV.

V and J are TRBV5-6 and TRBJ1-2, with D possibly being TRBD1 (5 bases). V was shortened by 3 bases and J by 4 bases, with 10 bases between the two germline ends. This CDR3 region has 13 residues. Per germline, CDR1 SGHDT and CDR2 YYEEEE. CDR3 residues: CASSYDSFYGYTF. CDR3 nucleotide sequence: TGTGCCAGCAGCTACGACAGCTTCTATGGCTACACCTTC.

CDR3 protein: CASSQGGAGGGDTQYF. DNA for the CDR3: TGCGCCAGCAGCCAAGGGGGAGCGGGGGGCGGAGATACGCAGTATTTT. This chain connects TRBV4-1 to TRBJ2-3, with 9 bases fitting TRBD2. The germline CDR1 and CDR2 sequences are MGHRA and YSYEKL. CDR3 length: 16 residues. The junction had 7 bases not matched to a gene; V was cut back by 1 base and J by 5 bases.

The chain carries TRBV5-1 and TRBJ1-1; D not certain. Germline V gene lookup returns CDR1 SGHRS and CDR2 YFSETQ. The germline V and J ends were trimmed by 1 base and 0 bases, with 10 bases remaining between them. This CDR3 contains 15 residues. CDR3 nucleotide sequence: TGCGCCAGCAGCTTGCAGGAACAGCTGAACACTGAAGCTTTCTTT. Translated, it gives CASSLQEQLNTEAFF.

The genes are TRBV9 and TRBJ1-3; D is ambiguous. The CDR3 consists of 13 residues. V lost 4 bases and J lost 0, with 5 bases in between. The germline V gene has CDR1 SGDLS and CDR2 YYNGEE. The CDR3 loop reads CASSSFSGNTIYF. CDR3 nucleotides: TGTGCCAGCAGCTCCTTCTCTGGAAACACCATATATTTT.

This clone was counted only a few times. The V call is TRBV2, the J call TRBJ2-5; D ambiguous. The J call may be in error: the DNA end matches TRBJ2-7 better. The CDR3 contains 11 residues. Germline V gives CDR1 SNHLY, CDR2 FYNNEI. CDR3 loop: CASSPYYEQYF. As DNA, the CDR3 is TGTGCCAGCAGTCCTTACTACGAGCAGTACTTC.

The V and J genes are TRBV4-1 and TRBJ2-3; 7 bases are shared with TRBD2. CDR1 MGHRA and CDR2 YSYEKL come from the germline V gene. Losses at the gene ends were 6 bases for V and 2 bases for J; bases not matched to a gene: 8. CDR3 length: 15 residues. The CDR3 nucleotides read TGCGCCAGCAGAACCCAGCGGGGCCTCACAGATACGCAGTATTTT. Translation gives CASRTQRGLTDTQYF.

The chain employs TRBV19 and TRBJ1-5, with a tentative D call TRBD1 (5 bases). Trimming removed 4 bases from V and 0 bases from J, with 16 bases in between. Germline-derived CDR1 and CDR2 are LNHDA and SQIVND (reference sequence). There are 17 residues in the CDR3. The CDR3 loop is CASSTTLWTSSNQPQHF. The CDR3 DNA is TGTGCCAGTAGTACAACCTTATGGACAAGTAGCAATCAGCCCCAGCATTTT. Variable domain in full (rest from reference TRBV19 and TRBJ1-5): DGGITQSPKYLFRKEGQNVTLSCEQNLNHDAMYWYRQDPGQGLRLIYYSQIVNDFQKGDIAEGYSVSREKKESFPLTVTSAQKNPTAFYLCASSTTLWTSSNQPQHFGDGTRLSIL.

CDR3 loop: CASSQEGRDSEQFF. The CDR3 DNA reads TGCGCCAGCAGCCAAGAGGGTAGGGACAGTGAGCAGTTCTTC. The chain employs TRBV4-3 and TRBJ2-1, with 7 bases aligning to TRBD1. This CDR3 spans 14 amino acids. J lost 9 bases, V lost 0 bases, and 5 bases had no gene match. Germline V lookup: CDR1 LGHNA, CDR2 YSLEER.

In this sample, this clone turned up a few times. The chain carries TRBV9 and TRBJ2-3, with 7 bases aligning to TRBD2. The CDR3 totals 16 residues. V dropped 0 bases and J dropped 2; count of bases not matched to a gene: 6. Germline V gene data show CDR1 as SGDLS and CDR2 as YYNGEE. This CDR3 reads CASSVAGLGHTDTQYF. CDR3 DNA sequence: TGTGCCAGCAGCGTAGCCGGACTAGGACACACAGATACGCAGTATTTT.